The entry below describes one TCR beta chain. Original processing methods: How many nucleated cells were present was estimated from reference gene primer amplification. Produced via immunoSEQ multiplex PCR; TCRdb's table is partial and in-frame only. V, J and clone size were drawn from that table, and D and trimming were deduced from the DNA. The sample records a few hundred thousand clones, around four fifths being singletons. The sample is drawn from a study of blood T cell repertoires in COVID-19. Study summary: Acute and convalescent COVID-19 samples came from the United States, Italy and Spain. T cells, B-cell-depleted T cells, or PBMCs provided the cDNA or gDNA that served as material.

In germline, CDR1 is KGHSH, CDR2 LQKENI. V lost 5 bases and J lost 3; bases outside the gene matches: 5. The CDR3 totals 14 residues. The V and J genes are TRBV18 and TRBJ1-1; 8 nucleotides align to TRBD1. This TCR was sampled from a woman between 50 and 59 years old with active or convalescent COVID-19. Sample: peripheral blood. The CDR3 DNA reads TGTGCCAGCTCAGCGACAGGGGTTCACACTGAAGCTTTCTTT. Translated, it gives CASSATGVHTEAFF. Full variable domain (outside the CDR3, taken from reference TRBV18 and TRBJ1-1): NAGVMQNPRHLVRRRGQEARLRCSPMKGHSHVYWYRQLPEEGLKFMVYLQKENIIDESGMPKERFSAEFPKEGPSILRIQQVVRGDSAAYFCASSATGVHTEAFFGQGTRLTVV.